The next 18 T cell receptor beta chains were all read from a single sample in a study of blood T cell repertoires in COVID-19. The protocol was immunoSEQ multiplex PCR, while the TCRdb copy is restricted to in-frame clones and leaves out a portion. The sample contains about 190,000 clones, under 90% of which appear only once. Specimen: peripheral blood. The receptor set was obtained from a man between 40 and 49 years old with acute or convalescent COVID-19.

This clone was observed a handful of times. The sample has other DNA sequences that encode this CDR3 too. V and J are TRBV6-5 and TRBJ2-7, with 10 bases matching TRBD2. Germline CDR1 reads MNHEY; CDR2 reads SVGAGI. The CDR3 sequence is 15 residues long. Trimming cost V 4 bases and J 0 bases; bases outside gene matches: 3. CDR3 nucleotides: TGTGCCAGCAGTTCTAGCGGGGGTGGCTCCTACGAGCAGTACTTC. Protein product: CASSSSGGGSYEQYF.

This chain joins TRBV4-3 and TRBJ2-3; D is ambiguous. CDR3 length: 15 amino acids. V lost 0 bases and J 2 bases, leaving 9 bases between the germline ends. Germline CDR1 LGHNA, CDR2 YSLEER. DNA for the CDR3: TGCGCCAGCAGCCAAGATCGCCAGGCCACAGATACGCAGTATTTT. It specifies CASSQDRQATDTQYF.

The V gene is TRBV7-2, the J gene TRBJ1-5, with D possibly being TRBD1 (6 bases). The V gene lost 3 bases and the J gene lost 5 bases, with 11 bases spanning the gap. CDR3 size: 14 residues. The germline V gene encodes CDR1 SGHTA and CDR2 FQGNSA. The CDR3 sequence is CASSFARGHQPQHF. In DNA, the CDR3 is TGTGCCAGCAGCTTCGCCAGGGGACATCAGCCCCAGCATTTT. Complete variable domain (other parts from reference TRBV7-2 and TRBJ1-5): GAGVSQSPSNKVTEKGKDVELRCDPISGHTALYWYRQSLGQGLEFLIYFQGNSAPDKSGLPSDRFSAERTGGSVSTLTIQRTQQEDSAVYLCASSFARGHQPQHFGDGTRLSIL.

V and J are TRBV24-1 and TRBJ1-2; possible D gene TRBD1, 6 bases. CDR1 KGHDR and CDR2 SFDVKD come from the germline V gene. V was pared by 1 base and J by 7 bases, with 15 bases between. The CDR3 has 15 residues. The CDR3 spells CATSDFPGVVSGYTF. The CDR3 nucleotides are TGTGCCACCAGTGATTTCCCAGGGGTGGTAAGTGGCTACACCTTC.

In this sample, this clone turned up once. V usage is TRBV7-6 and J usage is TRBJ1-1; 9 bases line up with TRBD1. V shed 5 bases and J 5 bases; nucleotides not matched to a gene: 6. Germline V lookup: CDR1 SGHVS, CDR2 FNYEAQ. This CDR3 contains 14 residues. This chain's CDR3 is CASSPNRGRTEAFF. As DNA, the CDR3 is TGTGCCAGCAGCCCTAACAGGGGGCGGACTGAAGCTTTCTTT.

J is TRBJ2-1 and V is TRBV6-5; 10 bases align to TRBD2. The CDR3 is made up of 15 amino acids. Trimming removed 10 bases from V and 2 bases from J; junction bases left unmatched: 8. Germline CDR1 reads MNHEY; CDR2 reads SVGAGI. The CDR3 bases are TGTGCCACCCAACCGGGACTAGCGACCTACAATGAGCAGTTCTTC. Residues: CATQPGLATYNEQFF.

The chain has TRBV7-3 and TRBJ2-2; 8 nucleotides line up with TRBD2. This CDR3 has 17 amino acids. Germline CDR1 SGHTA, CDR2 FQGTGA. Germline trimming cut 7 bases from V and 2 bases from J; bases unmatched to any gene: 12. The CDR3 sequence: CASTPGGGLPNTGELFF. The CDR3 DNA follows: TGTGCCAGCACCCCGGGGGGGGGACTACCTAACACCGGGGAGCTGTTTTTT.

A remark on this clone: Germline and junction disagree at one end, which may indicate a read error. The chain has TRBV5-6 and TRBJ2-7; D is unclear. The length of the CDR3 is 12 residues. Germline V gene sequence: CDR1 SGHDT, CDR2 YYEEEE. In nucleotides, the CDR3 is TGTGCCAGCAGCTTGGACCCGGTTTCCATGGACTTC. Translation: CASSLDPVSMDF.

The chain recombines TRBV13 with TRBJ2-2; TRBD2 is a possible D gene (6 bases). Germline-derived CDR1 and CDR2 are PRHDT and FYEKMQ (reference sequence). The CDR3 is 16 amino acids. V was pared by 4 bases and J by 1 base, with 13 bases between. The CDR3: CASSSHGTQNTGELFF. CDR3 sequence (DNA): TGTGCCAGCAGCTCACACGGGACTCAGAACACCGGGGAGCTGTTTTTT. The entire variable domain, with the rest obtained from reference TRBV13 and TRBJ2-2, is as follows: AAGVIQSPRHLIKEKRETATLKCYPIPRHDTVYWYQQGPGQDPQFLISFYEKMQSDKGSIPDRFSAQQFSDYHSELNMSSLELGDSALYFCASSSHGTQNTGELFFGEGSRLTVL.

J is TRBJ2-2 and V is TRBV11-2, with unresolved D. The V gene's germline CDR1 is SGHAT and CDR2 FQNNGV. The V and J ends lost 1 base and 1 base respectively, with 7 bases between them. This CDR3 comprises 15 residues. The DNA of the CDR3 is TGTGCCAGCAGCTTAGGTAGAGGGAACACCGGGGAGCTGTTTTTT. Encoded protein: CASSLGRGNTGELFF.

This sequence joins TRBV11-2 and TRBJ1-4; tentatively, D is TRBD1 (6 bases). Germline V gene lookup returns CDR1 SGHAT and CDR2 FQNNGV. There are 15 residues in the CDR3. V was trimmed by 5 bases and J by 5 bases, leaving 15 bases between them. The CDR3 nucleotides are TGTGCCAGCAGCCCTACAGGGAGCCCGAATGAAAAACTGTTTTTT. Translated: CASSPTGSPNEKLFF. Based on the CDR3 plus reference TRBV11-2 and TRBJ1-4, the full variable domain is EAGVAQSPRYKIIEKRQSVAFWCNPISGHATLYWYQQILGQGPKLLIQFQNNGVVDDSQLPKDRFSAERLKGVDSTLKIQPAKLEDSAVYLCASSPTGSPNEKLFFGSGTQLSVL.

This sequence joins TRBV5-4 and TRBJ2-3; D gene ambiguous. The V gene's germline CDR1 is SGHNT and CDR2 YYREEE (reference sequence). The CDR3 contains 15 residues. V was cut by 0 bases and J by 0 bases, with 8 bases left in between. Written as DNA, the CDR3 is TGTGCCAGCAGCTTGGGCTCTGGCAGCACAGATACGCAGTATTTT. Translation gives CASSLGSGSTDTQYF.

The chain employs TRBV6-2 or TRBV6-3 and TRBJ2-3, with D perhaps matching TRBD1 (5 bases). V lost 5 bases, J lost 2 bases, and 8 bases lay in between. The V gene's germline CDR1 is MNHEY and CDR2 SVGEGT. CDR3 length: 13 amino acids. The CDR3 loop is CASSRQITDTQYF. The CDR3 DNA follows: TGTGCCAGCAGTCGACAGATCACAGATACGCAGTATTTT.

This chain uses TRBV30 with TRBJ1-1; 10 bases align to TRBD1. V gave up 3 bases and J gave up 6 bases; unmatched junction bases: 10. From germline, CDR1 is GTSNPN and CDR2 SVGIG (reference sequence). The CDR3 has 15 residues. This CDR3 is CAWSLKGQGPSEAFF. The CDR3 nucleotides read TGTGCCTGGAGCCTAAAGGGACAGGGGCCGTCTGAAGCTTTCTTT.

The chain recombines TRBV24-1 with TRBJ2-6, with D maybe TRBD2 (5 bases). V was pared by 9 bases and J by 0 bases, with 5 bases between. Germline V gives CDR1 KGHDR, CDR2 SFDVKD. CDR3 length: 13 amino acids. The CDR3 coding sequence is TGTGCCACCGGAGGCTCTGGGGCCAACGTCCTGACTTTC. Amino acids: CATGGSGANVLTF.

This chain uses TRBV28 with TRBJ1-4; TRBD1 aligns across 7 bases. V was pared by 6 bases and J by 5 bases, with 9 bases of the junction left unmatched. This CDR3 is built from 15 residues. CDR1 is MDHEN and CDR2 is SYDVKM in the germline V gene. CDR3 nucleotide sequence: TGTGCCAGCAGATCCAAACAGGGGCCAAATGAAAAACTGTTTTTT. This encodes CASRSKQGPNEKLFF.

The rearrangement joins TRBV4-1 to TRBJ1-2; 11 bases agree with TRBD1. This CDR3 has 17 amino acids. Germline loops: CDR1 MGHRA, CDR2 YSYEKL. The ends lost 0 bases at V and 4 bases at J; junction bases unmatched: 7. The CDR3: CASSQDPDRGQRYGYTF. CDR3 sequence (DNA): TGCGCCAGCAGCCAAGATCCGGACAGGGGGCAGCGCTATGGCTACACCTTC.

V usage is TRBV7-2 and J usage is TRBJ1-1; TRBD1 might be the D (6 bases). V was pared by 1 base and J by 10 bases, with 16 bases between. Germline V gene lookup returns CDR1 SGHTA and CDR2 FQGNSA. This CDR3 has 14 amino acids. CDR3 protein: CASSLGGQWTIAFF. The DNA for the CDR3 is TGTGCCAGCAGCTTAGGCGGACAGTGGACCATAGCTTTCTTT.